This T cell receptor (beta chain) was sequenced in a study of monozygotic twins with inflammatory bowel disease. TCRdb reprocessed the 5' RACE reads and stores each CDR3 protein as one record, lacking DNA. Its table lists 150,000 to 200,000 distinct CDR3 sequences. CDR1 and CDR2 (germline): MNHEY, SVGAGI. The CDR3 loop spans 13 amino acids. V and J are TRBV6-5 and TRBJ1-2; TCRdb calls TRBD1, which cannot be checked without DNA. The sequencing input was blood. The TCR comes from a human donor with ulcerative colitis or Crohn's disease, or a healthy co-twin of an affected twin (not recorded which). The CDR3 here is CASSYGRGYGYTF.